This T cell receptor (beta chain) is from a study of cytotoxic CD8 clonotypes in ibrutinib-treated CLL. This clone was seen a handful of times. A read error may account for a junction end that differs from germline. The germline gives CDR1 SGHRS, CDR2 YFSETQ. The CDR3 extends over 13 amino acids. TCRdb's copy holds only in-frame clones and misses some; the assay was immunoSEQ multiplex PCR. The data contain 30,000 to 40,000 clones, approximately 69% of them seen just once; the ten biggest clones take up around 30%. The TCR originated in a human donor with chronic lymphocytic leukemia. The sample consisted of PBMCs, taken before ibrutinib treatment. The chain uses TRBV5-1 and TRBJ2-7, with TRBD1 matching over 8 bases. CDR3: CASSAGGSNEQYF. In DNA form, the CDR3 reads TGCGCCAGCAGCGCAGGGGGCTCCAACGAGCAGTACTTC.